Shown below are 8 T cell receptor beta chains from a single sample sequenced in a study of T cell changes during pregnancy in multiple sclerosis (dated by TCRdb to about 2019). The method was the immunoSEQ multiplex PCR assay. The immuneACCESS repertoire file appears here via TCRdb, limited to in-frame rearrangements. These files lack a portion of the clones; in checked studies, under half of the deficit traces to unresolved V genes, and the cause of the others is not known. Across this sample there are nearly 80,000 clones, with around nine tenths seen only once. 0.2% to 0.25% of the sample rests with the top ten. The sequencing here drew on CD4+ T cells from peripheral blood mononuclear cells, taken before pregnancy. Source of these receptors: a female donor with multiple sclerosis, enrolled in a pregnancy study.

The V call is TRBV7-2, the J call TRBJ2-7, with D possibly being TRBD2 (5 bases). CDR3 length: 13 amino acids. Germline V gene sequence: CDR1 SGHTA, CDR2 FQGNSA. V was pared by 4 bases and J by 0 bases, with 7 bases between. CDR3 bases: TGTGCCAGCAGCTACCGGGGCTCCTACGAGCAGTACTTC. It yields the protein CASSYRGSYEQYF.

The chain carries TRBV27 and TRBJ1-1, with D possibly being TRBD1 (5 bases). The CDR3 has 13 residues. Trimming pared 5 bases from V and 8 bases from J, leaving 15 bases between. From germline, CDR1 is MNHEY and CDR2 SMNVEV (reference sequence). CDR3 in DNA: TGTGCCAGCAGTCCCTCCGGGGGTTACGAAGCTTTCTTT. Translation: CASSPSGGYEAFF.

The chain has TRBV29-1 and TRBJ1-1, with 7 positions matching TRBD1. From germline, CDR1 is SQVTM and CDR2 ANQGSEA. Trimming took 6 bases from V and 3 from J; bases not matched to a gene: 7. This CDR3 comprises 13 residues. Here the CDR3 reads CSVVLQGHTEAFF. CDR3 nucleotide sequence: TGCAGCGTCGTACTACAGGGGCACACTGAAGCTTTCTTT.

The J gene is TRBJ2-1, the V gene TRBV30; 8 nucleotides align to TRBD2. Germline V gene lookup returns CDR1 GTSNPN and CDR2 SVGIG (reference sequence). V gave up 2 bases and J gave up 4 bases; unmatched junction bases: 7. The CDR3 spans 15 residues. This CDR3 reads CAWSRTSTLYNEQFF. Here the CDR3 DNA reads TGTGCCTGGAGTAGGACTAGCACTCTTTACAATGAGCAGTTCTTC.

The chain uses TRBV9 and TRBJ2-5; D might be TRBD1 (6 bases). CDR3 size: 17 residues. Per the germline V gene, CDR1 is SGDLS and CDR2 is YYNGEE. Trimming took 3 bases from V and 2 from J, leaving 20 bases between them. The CDR3 is CASSAVPIRGPQETQYF. The CDR3 nucleotides are TGTGCCAGCAGCGCCGTCCCTATCAGGGGCCCTCAAGAGACCCAGTACTTC.

The rearrangement joins TRBV21-1 to TRBJ2-7; the table gives TRBD1 as D, unverified against the DNA. TRBV21-1 is a recognized pseudogene. CDR3 length: 17 residues. CDR3 in amino acids: CASSLRAGGRTTYEQYF. The CDR3 DNA reads TGTGCCAGCAGCCTTCGCGCAGGGGGACGGACAACCTACGAGCAGTACTTC.

The rearrangement uses TRBV5-8 and TRBJ1-6, with 10 bases fitting TRBD1. The CDR3 has 16 amino acids. The V gene end was trimmed by 4 bases and the J gene end by 6 bases; junction bases not matched to a gene: 7. Looked up from germline, CDR1 is SGHTS and CDR2 is YDEGEE. This chain's CDR3 is CASSTGTGVLNSPLHF. CDR3 bases: TGTGCCAGCAGCACCGGGACAGGGGTCCTTAATTCACCCCTCCACTTT.

The CDR3 spells CASTSGGFAYNEQFF. The CDR3 DNA follows: TGTGCCAGCACGTCAGGGGGTTTCGCCTACAATGAGCAGTTCTTC. This chain uses TRBV28 with TRBJ2-1, with TRBD1 matching 7 bases. The length of the CDR3 is 15 residues. Per germline, CDR1 MDHEN and CDR2 SYDVKM. V lost 7 bases, J lost 2 bases, and 8 bases stayed unmatched.